Listed below are T cell receptor beta chains from one sample, sequenced in a study of blood T cell repertoires in COVID-19. Sequencing used immunoSEQ multiplex PCR; TCRdb keeps in-frame clones, though not all of them. The table lists 300,000 to 500,000 clones, 88% of them singletons, with over 2% in the top ten. Sequenced sample: PBMCs or T cells enriched from blood (not recorded which). These receptors came from a woman aged 40 to 50 with acute COVID-19. Each CDR3 is given without its conserved first and last residue. A D gene is named only where the DNA matches it firmly.

v_gene | d_gene | CDR3aa
TRBV4-1 | - | ASSQDGAGGGADEQF
TRBV9 | TRBD2 | ASSHRTSGRNEQF
TRBV15 | - | ASGVGGYGYT
TRBV7-8 | - | ASSLRGQPNSPLH
TRBV3-1/TRBV3-2 | - | ASSQGTHWCYT
TRBV30 | - | AWSQMTANYGYT
TRBV5-4 | - | ASSLVARVPYGYT
TRBV19 | - | ASSGSGNEQY
TRBV11-2 | TRBD2 | ASSSLAGGTGELF
TRBV11-2 | TRBD1 | ASSLSGTVKEKLF
TRBV10-3 | TRBD1 | AISDGLQGGTEAF
TRBV2 | TRBD1 | AAGTGFDEQY
TRBV21-1 | - | ASAWDRVTF
TRBV7-9 | TRBD2 | ASSSGGTFSYNEQF
TRBV5-1 | - | ASSLRTLQETQY
TRBV30 | - | AWSPRSPEEAF
TRBV9 | TRBD1 | ASTDRGHPSAGELF
TRBV19 | - | ASSISGGPRETQY
TRBV4-1 | - | ASSPDPKPDRNYGYT
TRBV27 | - | AREDFRGPGNTIY
TRBV2 | - | ASSTDILNTEAF
TRBV2 | TRBD1 | ASGGTDLGNYGYT
TRBV5-4 | TRBD2 | ASSRGLAGGLENIQY
TRBV6-5 | - | ASRAAGRNTEAF